The subject of this entry is one TCR beta chain. This entry belongs to a study of T cell responses to AZD1222 COVID-19 vaccine. The V gene end was trimmed by 5 bases and the J gene end by 2 bases; junction bases not matched to a gene: 13. Germline V gene sequence: CDR1 GTSNPN, CDR2 SVGIG (reference sequence). CDR3 length: 17 residues. Libraries were prepared by immunoSEQ multiplex PCR; TCRdb keeps only in-frame clonotypes and omits some of them. In the table there are around 80,000 clones, around 85% of which are singletons. The sequencing used peripheral blood, collected 28 days after the second AZD1222 dose. V is TRBV30 and J is TRBJ2-3, with TRBD2 identical over 10 bases. The receptor comes from an adult who received the AZD1222 COVID-19 vaccine. The CDR3 sequence is CAWSPLPSGGYTDTQYF. CDR3 bases: TGTGCCTGGTCACCCCTCCCTAGCGGGGGCTACACAGATACGCAGTATTTT. The entire variable domain, with the rest obtained from reference TRBV30 and TRBJ2-3, is as follows: SQTIHQWPATLVQPVGSPLSLECTVEGTSNPNLYWYRQAAGRGLQLLFYSVGIGQISSEVPQNLSASRPQDRQFILSSKKLLLSDSGFYLCAWSPLPSGGYTDTQYFGPGTRLTVL.